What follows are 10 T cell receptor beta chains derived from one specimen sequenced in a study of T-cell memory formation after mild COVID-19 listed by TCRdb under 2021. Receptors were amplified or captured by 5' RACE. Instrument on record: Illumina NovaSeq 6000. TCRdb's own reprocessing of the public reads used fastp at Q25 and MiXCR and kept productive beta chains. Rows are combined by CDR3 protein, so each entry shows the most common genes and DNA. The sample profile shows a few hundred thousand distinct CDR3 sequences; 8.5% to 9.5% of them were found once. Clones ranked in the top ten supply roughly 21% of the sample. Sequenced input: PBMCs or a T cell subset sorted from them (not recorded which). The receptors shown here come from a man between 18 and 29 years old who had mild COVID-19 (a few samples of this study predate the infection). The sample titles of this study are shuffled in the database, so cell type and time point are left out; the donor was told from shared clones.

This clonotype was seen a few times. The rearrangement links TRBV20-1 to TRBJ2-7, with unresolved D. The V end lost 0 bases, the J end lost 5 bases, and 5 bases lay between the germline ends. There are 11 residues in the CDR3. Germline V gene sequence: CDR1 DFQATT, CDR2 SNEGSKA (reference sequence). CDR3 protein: CSARDFHEQYF. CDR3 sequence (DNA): TGCAGTGCTAGAGATTTCCACGAGCAGTACTTC.

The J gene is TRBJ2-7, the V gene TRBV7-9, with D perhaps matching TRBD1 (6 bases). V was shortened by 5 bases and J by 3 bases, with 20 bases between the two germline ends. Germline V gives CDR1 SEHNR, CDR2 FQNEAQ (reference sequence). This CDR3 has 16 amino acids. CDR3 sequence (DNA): TGTGCCAGCAGCCTCTCAACAGGGTTAGGACTCTACGAGCAGTACTTC. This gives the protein CASSLSTGLGLYEQYF.

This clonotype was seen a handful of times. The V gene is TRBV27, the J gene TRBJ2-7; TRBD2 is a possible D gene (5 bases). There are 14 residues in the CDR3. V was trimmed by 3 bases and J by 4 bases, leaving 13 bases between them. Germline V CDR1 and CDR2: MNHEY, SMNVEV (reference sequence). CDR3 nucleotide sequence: TGTGCCAGCAGTTTTGCGGGCGAGGGTTACGAGCAGTACTTC. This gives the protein CASSFAGEGYEQYF.

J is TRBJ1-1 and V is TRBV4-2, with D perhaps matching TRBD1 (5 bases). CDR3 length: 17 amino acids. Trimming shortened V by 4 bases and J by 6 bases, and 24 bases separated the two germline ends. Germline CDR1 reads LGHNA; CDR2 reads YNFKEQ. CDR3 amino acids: CASSPGSWGRRTPEAFF. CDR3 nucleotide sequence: TGTGCCAGCAGCCCGGGATCCTGGGGCAGGCGGACCCCTGAAGCTTTCTTT.

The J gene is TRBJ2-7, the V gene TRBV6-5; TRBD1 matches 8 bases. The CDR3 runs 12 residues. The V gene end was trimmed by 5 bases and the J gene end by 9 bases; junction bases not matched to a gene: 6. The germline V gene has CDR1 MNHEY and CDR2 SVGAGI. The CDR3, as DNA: TGTGCCAGCAGTCCACAGGGGGGTGGGCAGTACTTC. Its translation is CASSPQGGGQYF.

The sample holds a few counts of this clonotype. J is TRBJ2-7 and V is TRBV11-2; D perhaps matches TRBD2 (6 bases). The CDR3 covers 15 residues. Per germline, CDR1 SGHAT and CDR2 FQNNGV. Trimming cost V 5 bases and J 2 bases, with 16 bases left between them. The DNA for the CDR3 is TGTGCCAGCAGCAGCACCGGGACTCGTACCTACGAGCAGTACTTC. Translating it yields CASSSTGTRTYEQYF.

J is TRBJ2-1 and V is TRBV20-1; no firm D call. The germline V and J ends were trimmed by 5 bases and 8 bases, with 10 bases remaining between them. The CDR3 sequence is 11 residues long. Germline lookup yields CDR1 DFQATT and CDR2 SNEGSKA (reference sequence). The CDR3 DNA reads TGCAGTGCTCTCAGCGTCGATGAGCAGTTCTTC. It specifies CSALSVDEQFF.

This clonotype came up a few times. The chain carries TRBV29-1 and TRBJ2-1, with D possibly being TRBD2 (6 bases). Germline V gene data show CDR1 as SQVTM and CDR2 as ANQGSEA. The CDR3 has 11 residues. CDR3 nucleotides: TGCTCCGGGGGAGATTACAATGAGCAGTTCTTC. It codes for CSGGDYNEQFF.

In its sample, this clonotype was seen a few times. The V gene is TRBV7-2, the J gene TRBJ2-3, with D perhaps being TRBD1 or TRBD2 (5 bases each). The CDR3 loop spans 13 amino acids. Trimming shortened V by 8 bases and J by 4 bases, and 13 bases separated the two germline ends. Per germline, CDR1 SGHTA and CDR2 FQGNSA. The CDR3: CASALGTSDTQYF. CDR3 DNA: TGTGCCAGCGCACTCGGGACCTCAGATACGCAGTATTTT.

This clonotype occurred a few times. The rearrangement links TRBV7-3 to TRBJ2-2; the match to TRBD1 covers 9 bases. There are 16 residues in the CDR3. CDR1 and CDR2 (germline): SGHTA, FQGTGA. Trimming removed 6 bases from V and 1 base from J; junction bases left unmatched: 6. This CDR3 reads CASRSPDRGNTGELFF. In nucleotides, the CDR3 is TGTGCCAGCAGATCCCCGGACAGGGGGAACACCGGGGAGCTGTTTTTT.